This record covers a single T cell receptor beta chain. The antigen is not known. These data originate in a study of OX40 agonist ivuxolimab in advanced cancers. Study at large: With ivuxolimab, an agonistic anti-OX40 (CD134) antibody, patients were treated. Three patients showed partial responses: one hepatocellular carcinoma and two cutaneous melanoma cases. Broader study findings: The study found that CD8+ T cells averaged more expanded clones than CD4+. A proportion of nonresponders additionally exhibited low normalized T-cell clonal expansion.

Trimming removed 2 bases at V and 1 base at J, with 8 bases between. CDR3 length: 14 amino acids. Germline V gene lookup returns CDR1 MNHEY and CDR2 SVGAGI. Repertoires were generated with immunoSEQ multiplex PCR, while TCRdb's copy carries only in-frame clones and drops some. The repertoire consists of about 70,000 clones, with roughly 92% occurring once and the leading ten covering around 5.1%. This TCR derives from an adult with an advanced solid tumor such as melanoma, head and neck, liver or kidney cancer. The chain recombines TRBV6-5 with TRBJ1-1; no clear D. This specimen was CD4+ or CD8+ T cells sorted from blood, taken in a trial of the OX40 agonist ivuxolimab. The CDR3 bases are TGTGCCAGCAGTTACGGCCAAAAGAACACTGAAGCTTTCTTT. Residues: CASSYGQKNTEAFF.